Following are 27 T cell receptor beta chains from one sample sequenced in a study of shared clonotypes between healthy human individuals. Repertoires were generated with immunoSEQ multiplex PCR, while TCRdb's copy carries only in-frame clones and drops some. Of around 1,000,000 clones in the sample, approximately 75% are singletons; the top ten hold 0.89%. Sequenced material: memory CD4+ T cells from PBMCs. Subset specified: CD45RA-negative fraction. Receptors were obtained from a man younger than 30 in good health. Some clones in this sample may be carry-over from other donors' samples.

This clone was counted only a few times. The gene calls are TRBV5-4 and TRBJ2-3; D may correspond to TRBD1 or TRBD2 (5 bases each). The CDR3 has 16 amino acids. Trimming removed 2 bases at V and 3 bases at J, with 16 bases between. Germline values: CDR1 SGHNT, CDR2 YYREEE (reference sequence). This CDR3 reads CASSLPGTSLTDTQYF. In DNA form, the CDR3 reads TGTGCCAGCAGCTTACCCGGGACCTCTTTGACAGATACGCAGTATTTT. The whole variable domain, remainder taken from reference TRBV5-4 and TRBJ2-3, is ETGVTQSPTHLIKTRGQQVTLRCSSQSGHNTVSWYQQALGQGPQFIFQYYREEENGRGNFPPRFSGLQFPNYSSELNVNALELDDSALYLCASSLPGTSLTDTQYFGPGTRLTVL.

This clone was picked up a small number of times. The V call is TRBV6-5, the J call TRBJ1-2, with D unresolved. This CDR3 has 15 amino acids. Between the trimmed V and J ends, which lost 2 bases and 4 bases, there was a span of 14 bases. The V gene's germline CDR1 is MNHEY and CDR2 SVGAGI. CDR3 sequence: CASSYVGPSGYGYTF. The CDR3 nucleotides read TGTGCCAGCAGTTACGTCGGCCCATCTGGCTATGGCTACACCTTC.

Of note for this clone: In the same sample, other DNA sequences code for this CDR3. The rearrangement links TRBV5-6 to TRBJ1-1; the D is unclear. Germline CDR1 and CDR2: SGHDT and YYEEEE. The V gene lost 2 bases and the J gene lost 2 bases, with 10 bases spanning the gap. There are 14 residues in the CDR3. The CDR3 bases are TGTGCCAGCAGCTTAGGCAGGAGAAACACTGAAGCTTTCTTT. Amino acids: CASSLGRRNTEAFF. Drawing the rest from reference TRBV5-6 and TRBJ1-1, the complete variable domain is DAGVTQSPTHLIKTRGQQVTLRCSPKSGHDTVSWYQQALGQGPQFIFQYYEEEERQRGNFPDRFSGHQFPNYSSELNVNALLLGDSALYLCASSLGRRNTEAFFGQGTRLTVV.

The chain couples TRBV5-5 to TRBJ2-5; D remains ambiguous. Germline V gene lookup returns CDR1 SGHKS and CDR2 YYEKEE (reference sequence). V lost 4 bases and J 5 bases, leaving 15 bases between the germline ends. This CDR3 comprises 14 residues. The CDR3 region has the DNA TGTGCCAGCAGCAAGACACCGCTGGGGGAGACCCAGTACTTC. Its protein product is CASSKTPLGETQYF.

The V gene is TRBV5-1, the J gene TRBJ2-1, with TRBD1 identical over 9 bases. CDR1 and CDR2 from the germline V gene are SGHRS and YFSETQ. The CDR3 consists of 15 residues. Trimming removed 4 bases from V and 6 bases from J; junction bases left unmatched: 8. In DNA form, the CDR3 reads TGCGCCAGCAGCGGTACCGGGACAGGGTTCAATGAGCAGTTCTTC. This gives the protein CASSGTGTGFNEQFF.

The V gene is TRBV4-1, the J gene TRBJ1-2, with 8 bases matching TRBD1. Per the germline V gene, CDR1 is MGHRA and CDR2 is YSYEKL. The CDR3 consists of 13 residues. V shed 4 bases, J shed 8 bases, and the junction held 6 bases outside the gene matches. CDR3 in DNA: TGCGCCAGCAGCCCGGACAGGGAGCGGGGCTACACCTTC. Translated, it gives CASSPDRERGYTF.

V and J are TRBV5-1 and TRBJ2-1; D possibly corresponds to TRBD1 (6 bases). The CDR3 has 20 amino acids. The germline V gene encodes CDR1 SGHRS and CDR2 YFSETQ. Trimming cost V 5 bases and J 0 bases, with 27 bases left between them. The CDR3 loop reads CASRLNAGTTRDSSYNEQFF. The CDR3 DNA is TGCGCCAGCAGATTAAACGCCGGGACAACCCGCGATAGCTCCTACAATGAGCAGTTCTTC.

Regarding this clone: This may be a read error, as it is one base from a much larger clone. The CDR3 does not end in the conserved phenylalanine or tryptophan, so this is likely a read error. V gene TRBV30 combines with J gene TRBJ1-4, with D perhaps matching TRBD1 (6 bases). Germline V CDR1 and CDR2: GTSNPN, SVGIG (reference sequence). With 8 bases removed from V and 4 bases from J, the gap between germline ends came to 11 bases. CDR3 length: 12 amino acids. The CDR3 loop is CARQENNEKLFL. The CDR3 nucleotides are TGTGCCCGACAGGAGAATAATGAAAAACTGTTTCTT.

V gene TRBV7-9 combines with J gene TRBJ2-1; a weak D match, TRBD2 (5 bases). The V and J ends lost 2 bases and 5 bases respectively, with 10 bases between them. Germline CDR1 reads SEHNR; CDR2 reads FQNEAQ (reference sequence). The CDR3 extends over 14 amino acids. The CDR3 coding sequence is TGTGCCAGCAGCTTAAGGACGGGGAACAATGAGCAGTTCTTC. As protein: CASSLRTGNNEQFF.

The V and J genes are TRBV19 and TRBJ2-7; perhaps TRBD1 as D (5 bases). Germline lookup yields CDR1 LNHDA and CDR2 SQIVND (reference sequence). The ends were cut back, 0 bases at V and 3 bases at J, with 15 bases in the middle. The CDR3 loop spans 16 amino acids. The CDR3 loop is CASSIDAAGINYEQYF. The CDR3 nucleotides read TGTGCCAGTAGTATAGATGCGGCAGGGATCAACTACGAGCAGTACTTC.

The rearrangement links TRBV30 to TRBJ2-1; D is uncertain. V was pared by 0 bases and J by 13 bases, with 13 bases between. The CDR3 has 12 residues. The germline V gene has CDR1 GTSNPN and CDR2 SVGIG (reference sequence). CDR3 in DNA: TGTGCCTGGAGTGTGGGCGGACCCAATCAGTTCTTC. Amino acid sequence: CAWSVGGPNQFF.

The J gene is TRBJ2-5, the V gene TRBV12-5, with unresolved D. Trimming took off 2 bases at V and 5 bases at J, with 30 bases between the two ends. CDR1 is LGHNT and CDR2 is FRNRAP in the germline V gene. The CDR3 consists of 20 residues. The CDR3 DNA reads TGTGCTAGTGGTTTGTCCCAAACCCTCCGGGCCAACTCCTGGATGGAGACCCAGTACTTC. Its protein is CASGLSQTLRANSWMETQYF.

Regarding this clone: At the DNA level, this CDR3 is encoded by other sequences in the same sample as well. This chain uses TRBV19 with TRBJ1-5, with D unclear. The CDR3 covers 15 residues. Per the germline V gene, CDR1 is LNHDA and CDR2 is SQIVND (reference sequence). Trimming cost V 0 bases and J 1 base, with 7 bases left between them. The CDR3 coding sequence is TGTGCCAGTAGTATAGATCAAGGCAGCAATCAGCCCCAGCATTTT. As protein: CASSIDQGSNQPQHF.

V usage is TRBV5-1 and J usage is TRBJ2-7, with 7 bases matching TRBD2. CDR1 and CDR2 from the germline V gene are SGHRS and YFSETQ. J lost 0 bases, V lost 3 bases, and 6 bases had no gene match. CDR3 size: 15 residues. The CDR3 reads CASSWGTIGSYEQYF. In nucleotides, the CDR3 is TGCGCCAGCAGCTGGGGGACTATCGGCTCCTACGAGCAGTACTTC.

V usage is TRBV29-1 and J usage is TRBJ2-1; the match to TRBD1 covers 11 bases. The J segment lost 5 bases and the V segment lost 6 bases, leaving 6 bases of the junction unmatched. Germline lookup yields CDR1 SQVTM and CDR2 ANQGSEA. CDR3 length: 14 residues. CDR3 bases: TGCAGCGTCCAGGACAGGGGGCTCGACAATGAGCAGTTCTTC. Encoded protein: CSVQDRGLDNEQFF.

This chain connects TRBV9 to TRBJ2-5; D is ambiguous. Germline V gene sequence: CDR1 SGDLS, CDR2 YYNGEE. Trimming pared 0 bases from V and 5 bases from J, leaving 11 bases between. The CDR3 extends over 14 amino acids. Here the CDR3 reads CASSVGTQGETQYF. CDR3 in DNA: TGTGCCAGCAGCGTAGGGACCCAAGGGGAGACCCAGTACTTC.

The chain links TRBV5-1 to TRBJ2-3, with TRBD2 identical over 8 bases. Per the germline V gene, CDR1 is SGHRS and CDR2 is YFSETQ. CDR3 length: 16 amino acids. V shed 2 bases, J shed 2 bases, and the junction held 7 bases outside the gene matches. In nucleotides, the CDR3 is TGCGCCAGCAGCTTCCTAGCGGGCAGCCCCACAGATACGCAGTATTTT. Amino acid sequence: CASSFLAGSPTDTQYF.

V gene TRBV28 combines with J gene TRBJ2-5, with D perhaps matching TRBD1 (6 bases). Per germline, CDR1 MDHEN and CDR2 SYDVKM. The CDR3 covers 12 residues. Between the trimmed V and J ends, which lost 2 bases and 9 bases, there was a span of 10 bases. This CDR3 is CASSLKSGAQYF. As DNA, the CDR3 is TGTGCCAGCAGTTTAAAGTCAGGGGCCCAGTACTTC.

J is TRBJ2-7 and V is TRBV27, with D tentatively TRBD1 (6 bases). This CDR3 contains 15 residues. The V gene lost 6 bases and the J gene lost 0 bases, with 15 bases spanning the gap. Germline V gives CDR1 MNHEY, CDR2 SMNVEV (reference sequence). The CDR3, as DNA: TGTGCCAGCAGACGTCCGGGACAAAGCTCCTACGAGCAGTACTTC. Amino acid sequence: CASRRPGQSSYEQYF.

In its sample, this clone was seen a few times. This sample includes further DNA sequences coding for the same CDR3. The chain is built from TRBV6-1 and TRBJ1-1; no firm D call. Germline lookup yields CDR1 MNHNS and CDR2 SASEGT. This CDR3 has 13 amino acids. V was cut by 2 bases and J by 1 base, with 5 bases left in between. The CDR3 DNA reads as TGTGCCAGCAGTGAACAGCCGAACACTGAAGCTTTCTTT. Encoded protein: CASSEQPNTEAFF.

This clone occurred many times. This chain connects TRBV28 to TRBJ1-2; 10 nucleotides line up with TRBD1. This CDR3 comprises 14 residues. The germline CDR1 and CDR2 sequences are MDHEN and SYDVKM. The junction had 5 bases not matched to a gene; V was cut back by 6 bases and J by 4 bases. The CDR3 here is CASREGQGRYGYTF. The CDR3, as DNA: TGTGCCAGCAGGGAGGGACAGGGGCGCTATGGCTACACCTTC.

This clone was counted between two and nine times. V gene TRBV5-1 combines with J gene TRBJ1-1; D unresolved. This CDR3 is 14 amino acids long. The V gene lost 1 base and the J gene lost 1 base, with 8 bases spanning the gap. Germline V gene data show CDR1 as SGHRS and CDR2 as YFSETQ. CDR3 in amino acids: CASSLMAGNTEAFF. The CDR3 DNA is TGCGCCAGCAGCTTGATGGCAGGGAACACTGAAGCTTTCTTT.

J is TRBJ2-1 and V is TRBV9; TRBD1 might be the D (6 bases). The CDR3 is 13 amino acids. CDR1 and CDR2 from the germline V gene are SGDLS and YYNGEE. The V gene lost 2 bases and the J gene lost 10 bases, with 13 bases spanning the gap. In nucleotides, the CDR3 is TGTGCCAGCAGCGTTGAACAGGGTCGGGAGCAGTTCTTC. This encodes CASSVEQGREQFF.

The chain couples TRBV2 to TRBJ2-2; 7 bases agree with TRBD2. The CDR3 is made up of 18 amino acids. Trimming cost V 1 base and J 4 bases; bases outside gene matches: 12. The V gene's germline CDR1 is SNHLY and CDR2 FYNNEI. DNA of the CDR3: TGTGCCAGCAGTGAAGGCTACCCGGGACTAAGGTCCACCGGGGAGCTGTTTTTT. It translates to CASSEGYPGLRSTGELFF.

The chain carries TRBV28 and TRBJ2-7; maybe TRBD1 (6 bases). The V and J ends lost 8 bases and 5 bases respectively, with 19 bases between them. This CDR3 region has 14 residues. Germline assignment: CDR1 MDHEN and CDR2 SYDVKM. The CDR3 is CASGGALKVHEQYF. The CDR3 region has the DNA TGTGCCAGCGGGGGCGCCCTCAAAGTTCACGAGCAGTACTTC. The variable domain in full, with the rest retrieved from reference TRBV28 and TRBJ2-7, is DVKVTQSSRYLVKRTGEKVFLECVQDMDHENMFWYRQDPGLGLRLIYFSYDVKMKEKGDIPEGYSVSREKKERFSLILESASTNQTSMYLCASGGALKVHEQYFGPGTRLTVT.

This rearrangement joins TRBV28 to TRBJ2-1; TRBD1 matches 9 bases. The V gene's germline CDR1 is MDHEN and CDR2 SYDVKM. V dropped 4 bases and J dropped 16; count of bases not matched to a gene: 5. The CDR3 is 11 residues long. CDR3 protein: CASSSDRGTFF. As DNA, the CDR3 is TGTGCCAGCAGTTCTGACAGGGGGACTTTCTTC.

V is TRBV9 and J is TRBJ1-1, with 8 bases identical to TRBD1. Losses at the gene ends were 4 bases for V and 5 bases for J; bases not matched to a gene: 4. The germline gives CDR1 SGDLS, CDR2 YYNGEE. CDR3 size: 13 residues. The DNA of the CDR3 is TGTGCCAGCAGCTCCAGGGGGCTGACTGAAGCTTTCTTT. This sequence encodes CASSSRGLTEAFF.